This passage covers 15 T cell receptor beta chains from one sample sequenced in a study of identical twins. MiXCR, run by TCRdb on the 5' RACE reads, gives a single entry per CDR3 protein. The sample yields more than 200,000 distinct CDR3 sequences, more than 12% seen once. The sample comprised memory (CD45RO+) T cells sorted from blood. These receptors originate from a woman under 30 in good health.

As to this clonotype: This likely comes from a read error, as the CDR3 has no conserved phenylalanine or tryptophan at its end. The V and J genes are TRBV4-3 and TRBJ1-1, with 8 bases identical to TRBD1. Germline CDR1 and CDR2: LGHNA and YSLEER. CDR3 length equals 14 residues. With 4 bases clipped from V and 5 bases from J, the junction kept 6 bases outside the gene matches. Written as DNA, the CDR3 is TGCGCCAGCAGCCTGGACAGGGCGAGTACTGAAGCTTTCGTT. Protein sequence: CASSLDRASTEAFV.

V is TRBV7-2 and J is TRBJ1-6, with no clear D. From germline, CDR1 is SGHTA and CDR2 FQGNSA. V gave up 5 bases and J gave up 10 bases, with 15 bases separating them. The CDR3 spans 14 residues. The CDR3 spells CASSLSKSGSPLHF. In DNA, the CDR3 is TGTGCCAGCAGCCTTTCCAAGTCGGGGTCACCCCTCCACTTT.

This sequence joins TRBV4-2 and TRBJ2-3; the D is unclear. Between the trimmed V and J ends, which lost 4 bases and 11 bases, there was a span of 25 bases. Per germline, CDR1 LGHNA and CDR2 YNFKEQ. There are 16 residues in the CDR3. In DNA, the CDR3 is TGTGCCAGCAGCCTTACGTCGGTCGAGGCCTCGTCGGGGCAGTATTTT. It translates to CASSLTSVEASSGQYF.

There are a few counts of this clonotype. CDR3 sequence (DNA): TGCAGCGTTGAGATACAGGGGGCCGCTAATGAAAAACTGTTTTTT. It encodes CSVEIQGAANEKLFF. V gene TRBV29-1 combines with J gene TRBJ1-4; 9 bases match TRBD1. Germline V gives CDR1 SQVTM, CDR2 ANQGSEA. V lost 3 bases, J lost 3 bases, and 5 bases stayed unmatched. The CDR3 has 15 amino acids.

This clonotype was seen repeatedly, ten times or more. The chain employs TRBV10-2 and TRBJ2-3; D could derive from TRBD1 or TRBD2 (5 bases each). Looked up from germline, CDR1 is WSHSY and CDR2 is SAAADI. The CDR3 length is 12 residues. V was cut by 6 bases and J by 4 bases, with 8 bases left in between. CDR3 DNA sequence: TGCGCCAGCAGGGGGACGGCAGATACGCAGTATTTT. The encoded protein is CASRGTADTQYF.

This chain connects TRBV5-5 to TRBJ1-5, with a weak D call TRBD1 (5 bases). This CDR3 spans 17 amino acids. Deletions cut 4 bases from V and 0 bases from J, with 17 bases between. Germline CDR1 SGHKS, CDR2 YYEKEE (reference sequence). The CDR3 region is CASSPRSGLHSNQPQHF. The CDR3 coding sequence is TGTGCCAGCAGCCCACGCTCGGGACTACATAGCAATCAGCCCCAGCATTTT.

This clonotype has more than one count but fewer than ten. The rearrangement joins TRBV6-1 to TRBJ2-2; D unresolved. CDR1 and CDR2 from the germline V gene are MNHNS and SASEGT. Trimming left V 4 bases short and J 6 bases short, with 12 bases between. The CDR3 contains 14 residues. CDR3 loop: CASSAWSMPGELFF. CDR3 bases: TGTGCCAGCAGTGCATGGAGTATGCCCGGGGAGCTGTTTTTT.

This chain's CDR3 is CASSLGAVQETQYF. In DNA form, the CDR3 reads TGTGCCAGCAGCTTAGGGGCTGTACAAGAGACCCAGTACTTC. The chain is built from TRBV7-2 and TRBJ2-5; D is ambiguous. This CDR3 has 14 residues. Trimming removed 1 base at V and 2 bases at J, with 8 bases between. Germline CDR1 and CDR2: SGHTA and FQGNSA.

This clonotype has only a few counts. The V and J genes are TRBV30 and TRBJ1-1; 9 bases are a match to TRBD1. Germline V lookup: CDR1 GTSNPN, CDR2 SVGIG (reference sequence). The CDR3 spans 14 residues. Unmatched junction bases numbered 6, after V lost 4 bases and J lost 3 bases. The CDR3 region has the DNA TGTGCCTGGATAAACAGGGGGCTGGACACTGAAGCTTTCTTT. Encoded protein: CAWINRGLDTEAFF. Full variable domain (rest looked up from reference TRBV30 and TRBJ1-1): SQTIHQWPATLVQPVGSPLSLECTVEGTSNPNLYWYRQAAGRGLQLLFYSVGIGQISSEVPQNLSASRPQDRQFILSSKKLLLSDSGFYLCAWINRGLDTEAFFGQGTRLTVV.

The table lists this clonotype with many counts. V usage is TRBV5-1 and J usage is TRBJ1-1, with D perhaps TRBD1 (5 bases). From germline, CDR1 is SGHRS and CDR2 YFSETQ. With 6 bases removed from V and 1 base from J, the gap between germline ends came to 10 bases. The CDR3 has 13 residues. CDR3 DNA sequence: TGCGCCAGCAATGCAGGGCAGAACACTGAAGCTTTCTTT. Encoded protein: CASNAGQNTEAFF.

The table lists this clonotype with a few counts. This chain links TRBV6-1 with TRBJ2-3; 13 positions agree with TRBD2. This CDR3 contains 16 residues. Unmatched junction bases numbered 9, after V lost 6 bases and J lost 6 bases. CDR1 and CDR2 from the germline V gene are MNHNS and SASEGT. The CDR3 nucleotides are TGTGCCAGCAGGAGAAGAGGACTAGCGGGGGTGGATACGCAGTATTTT. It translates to CASRRRGLAGVDTQYF.

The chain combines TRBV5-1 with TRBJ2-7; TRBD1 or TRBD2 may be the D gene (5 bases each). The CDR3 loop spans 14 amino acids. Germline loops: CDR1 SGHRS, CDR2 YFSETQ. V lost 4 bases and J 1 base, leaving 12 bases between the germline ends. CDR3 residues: CASSPPGSSYEQYF. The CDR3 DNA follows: TGCGCCAGCAGCCCCCCAGGGAGTTCCTACGAGCAGTACTTC. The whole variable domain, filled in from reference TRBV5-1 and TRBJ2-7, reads KAGVTQTPRYLIKTRGQQVTLSCSPISGHRSVSWYQQTPGQGLQFLFEYFSETQRNKGNFPGRFSGRQFSNSRSEMNVSTLELGDSALYLCASSPPGSSYEQYFGPGTRLTVT.

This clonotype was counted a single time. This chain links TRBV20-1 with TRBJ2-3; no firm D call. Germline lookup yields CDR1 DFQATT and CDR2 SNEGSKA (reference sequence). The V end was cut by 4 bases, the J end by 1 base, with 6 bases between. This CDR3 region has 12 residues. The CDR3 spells CSATPGTDTQYF. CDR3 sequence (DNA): TGCAGTGCTACCCCTGGCACAGATACGCAGTATTTT.

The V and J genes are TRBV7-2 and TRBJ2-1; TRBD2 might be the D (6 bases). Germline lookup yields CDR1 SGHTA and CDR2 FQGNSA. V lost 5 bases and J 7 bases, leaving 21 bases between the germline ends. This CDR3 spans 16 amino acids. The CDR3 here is CASSPQSGTALNEQFF. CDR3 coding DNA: TGTGCCAGCAGCCCTCAATCCGGGACTGCCTTAAATGAGCAGTTCTTC.

In DNA, the CDR3 is TGTGCCAGCTCCTCGTCCGGATCGAGAACTGAAGCTTTCTTT. Its translation is CASSSSGSRTEAFF. This chain connects TRBV18 to TRBJ1-1; D is unclear. Trimming took off 6 bases at V and 5 bases at J, with 16 bases between the two ends. The CDR3 sequence is 14 residues long. Germline CDR1 is KGHSH and CDR2 is LQKENI.